The source of this T cell receptor beta chain is a study of blood T cell repertoires in COVID-19. Across the whole study: Samples of COVID-19 (acute and convalescent) were obtained from the United States, Italy and Spain.

Patients in Seattle were enrolled during active infection, then followed longitudinally. How the authors handled the data: The assay estimated nucleated cells by amplifying reference gene primers. Produced via immunoSEQ multiplex PCR; TCRdb's table is partial and in-frame only. The V and J calls and clone size come from that table; D and trimming were worked out from the DNA. The repertoire includes 150,000 to 200,000 clones, over 80% of them detected once, and 6.5% to 7.5% sits in the top ten. This CDR3 contains 20 residues. After removal of 5 bases from V and 2 bases from J, the junction contained 22 bases not matched to a gene. In germline, CDR1 is SGHTA, CDR2 FQGTGA.

This clonotype originated in a woman aged 40 to 55 with COVID-19, enrolled during active disease. The chain couples TRBV7-3 to TRBJ2-5; 8 nucleotides align to TRBD2. Sequencing used peripheral blood. This CDR3 is CASSQRPRLATPTPQETQYF. DNA of the CDR3: TGTGCCAGCAGCCAACGCCCCCGACTAGCGACTCCAACCCCACAAGAGACCCAGTACTTC. Using reference TRBV7-3 and TRBJ2-5 for the parts outside the CDR3, the full variable domain is GAGVSQTPSNKVTEKGKYVELRCDPISGHTALYWYRQSLGQGPEFLIYFQGTGAADDSGLPNDRFFAVRPEGSVSTLKIQRTERGDSAVYLCASSQRPRLATPTPQETQYFGPGTRLLVL.